Each of the 7 T cell receptor beta chains below was sequenced from the same sample in a study of shared clonotypes between healthy human individuals. Method: immunoSEQ multiplex PCR; TCRdb's copy keeps in-frame clones and lacks some. The table shows more than 2,000,000 clones, with 85% to 95% occurring only once. The sample comprised naive CD4+ T cells sorted from blood. The subset here: CD45RA+ positively selected. These receptors all come from a man younger than 35 in good health.

This clone has more than one count but fewer than ten. Other nucleotide sequences from this sample produce the same CDR3. V is TRBV5-1 and J is TRBJ1-1; 7 nucleotides align to TRBD1. Germline-derived CDR1 and CDR2 are SGHRS and YFSETQ. The CDR3 runs 14 residues. The V and J ends lost 0 bases and 4 bases, in that order; junction bases with no gene match: 3. CDR3 in DNA: TGCGCCAGCAGCTTGGGACAGGGAGGCACTGAAGCTTTCTTT. Its protein is CASSLGQGGTEAFF.

This clone was found a few times. J is TRBJ1-2 and V is TRBV5-8; D remains unclear. The CDR3 covers 10 residues. V lost 2 bases and J lost 8, with 4 bases in between. Looked up from germline, CDR1 is SGHTS and CDR2 is YDEGEE. CDR3 loop: CASSLNGYTF. In DNA, the CDR3 is TGTGCCAGCAGCTTAAACGGCTACACCTTC.

In the case of this clone: The sample carries other DNA sequences with the same CDR3. This chain joins TRBV10-3 and TRBJ1-2; D perhaps matches TRBD1 (5 bases). The germline V gene encodes CDR1 ENHRY and CDR2 SYGVKD. V was cut by 4 bases and J by 6 bases, with 9 bases left in between. CDR3 length equals 12 residues. CDR3 sequence reads: CAISVRGDGYTF. The CDR3, as DNA: TGTGCCATCAGTGTTCGGGGGGATGGCTACACCTTC.

V and J are TRBV4-3 and TRBJ2-5; D possibly corresponds to TRBD1 (5 bases). In germline, CDR1 is LGHNA, CDR2 YSLEER. There are 16 residues in the CDR3. Trimming took 0 bases from V and 4 from J, leaving 15 bases between them. CDR3 region: CASSQDWQGNRETQYF. The DNA for the CDR3 is TGCGCCAGCAGCCAAGATTGGCAGGGAAATCGAGAGACCCAGTACTTC.

This clone has a handful of counts. The sample carries other DNA sequences with the same CDR3. The V gene is TRBV28, the J gene TRBJ2-3; no definite D call. CDR3 length: 13 amino acids. Between the trimmed V and J ends, which lost 6 bases and 0 bases, there was a span of 7 bases. Germline loops: CDR1 MDHEN, CDR2 SYDVKM. CDR3: CASSLGSTDTQYF. CDR3 nucleotide sequence: TGTGCCAGCAGCCTCGGGAGCACAGATACGCAGTATTTT.

About this clone: The same CDR3 also results from other DNA sequences found in this sample. This chain uses TRBV6-5 with TRBJ1-5; no reliable D call. Deletions cut 0 bases from V and 5 bases from J, with 5 bases between. CDR1 is MNHEY, CDR2 SVGAGI, per germline. The CDR3 contains 13 residues. CDR3 region: CASSYSRDQPQHF. The CDR3 coding sequence is TGTGCCAGCAGTTACTCAAGGGATCAGCCCCAGCATTTT.

To note about this clone: The same CDR3 also results from other DNA sequences found in this sample. V usage is TRBV18 and J usage is TRBJ2-7; D not resolved. Germline assignment: CDR1 KGHSH and CDR2 LQKENI. Trimming cost V 2 bases and J 0 bases, with 8 bases left between them. The CDR3 length is 14 residues. The CDR3 DNA sequence: TGTGCCAGCTCACCAAAGGGCCTCTCCTACGAGCAGTACTTC. This sequence encodes CASSPKGLSYEQYF.